This T cell receptor (beta chain) was identified during a study of T cells in Graves' hyperthyroidism and ophthalmopathy. Findings and caveats of the study: Clonotypes that were expanded in thyroid above 0.001 mostly appeared in blood too. Ophthalmopathy cases were set apart from stable hyperthyroidism by a 13 V-J model.

This clonotype was counted ten times or more. Its target is not known. Researchers took RNA transcripts and amplified the TCR beta CDR3 regions from them. Initially, a first-round RT-PCR of the TCR CDR3 employed the HTBI primer set. TCRdb called the multiplex PCR reads again in MiXCR, with one record for every CDR3 protein. The table records about 690,000 distinct CDR3 sequences, roughly 17% of them present only once. Thyroid ultrasound and orbital computed tomography, with clinical symptoms and serum thyroxine and TRAb, informed diagnoses. 10 ml of fresh peripheral blood supplied the PBMCs. The CDR3 length is 15 residues. The J segment lost 6 bases and the V segment lost 1 base, leaving 7 bases of the junction unmatched. The germline V gene encodes CDR1 MDHEN and CDR2 SYDVKM.

This TCR was sampled from a man in his fifties with Graves' hyperthyroidism. Sequencing was performed on blood. The chain has TRBV28 and TRBJ1-2; 8 nucleotides agree with TRBD1. This CDR3 reads CASSLLNTGGDGYTF. CDR3 sequence (DNA): TGTGCCAGCAGTTTATTGAATACAGGGGGGGATGGCTACACCTTC.